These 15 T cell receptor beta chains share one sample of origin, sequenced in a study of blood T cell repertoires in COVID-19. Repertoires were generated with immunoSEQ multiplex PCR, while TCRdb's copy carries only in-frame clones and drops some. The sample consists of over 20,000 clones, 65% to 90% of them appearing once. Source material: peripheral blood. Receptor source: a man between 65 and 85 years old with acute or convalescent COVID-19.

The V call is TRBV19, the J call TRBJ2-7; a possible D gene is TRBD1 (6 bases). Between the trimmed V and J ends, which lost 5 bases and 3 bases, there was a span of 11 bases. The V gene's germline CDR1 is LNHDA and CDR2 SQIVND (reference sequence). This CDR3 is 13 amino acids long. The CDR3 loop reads CASSAWDNYEQYF. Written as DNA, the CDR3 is TGTGCCAGTAGTGCCTGGGACAACTACGAGCAGTACTTC.

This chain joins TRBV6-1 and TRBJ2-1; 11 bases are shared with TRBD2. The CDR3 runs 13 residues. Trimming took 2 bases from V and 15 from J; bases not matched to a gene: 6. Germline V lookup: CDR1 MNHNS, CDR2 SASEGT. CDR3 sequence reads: CASSELLAGVGFF. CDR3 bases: TGTGCCAGCAGTGAACTACTAGCGGGAGTGGGGTTCTTC.

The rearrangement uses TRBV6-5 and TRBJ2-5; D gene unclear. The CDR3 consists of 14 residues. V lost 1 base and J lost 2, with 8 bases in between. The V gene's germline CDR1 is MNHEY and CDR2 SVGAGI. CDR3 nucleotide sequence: TGTGCCAGCAGTTACTTCACAGCACAAGAGACCCAGTACTTC. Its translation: CASSYFTAQETQYF.

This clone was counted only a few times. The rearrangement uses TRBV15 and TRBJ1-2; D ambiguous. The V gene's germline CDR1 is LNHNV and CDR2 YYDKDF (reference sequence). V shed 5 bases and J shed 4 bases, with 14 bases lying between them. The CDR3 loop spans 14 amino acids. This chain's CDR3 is CATSADKRSYGYTF. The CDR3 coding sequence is TGTGCCACCAGCGCTGATAAACGGAGCTATGGCTACACCTTC.

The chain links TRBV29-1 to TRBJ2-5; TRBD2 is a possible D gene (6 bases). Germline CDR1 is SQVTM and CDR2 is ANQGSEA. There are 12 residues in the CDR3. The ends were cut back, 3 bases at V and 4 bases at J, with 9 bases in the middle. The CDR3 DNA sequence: TGCAGCGTTGAGGAGGGCGCAGAGACCCAGTACTTC. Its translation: CSVEEGAETQYF.

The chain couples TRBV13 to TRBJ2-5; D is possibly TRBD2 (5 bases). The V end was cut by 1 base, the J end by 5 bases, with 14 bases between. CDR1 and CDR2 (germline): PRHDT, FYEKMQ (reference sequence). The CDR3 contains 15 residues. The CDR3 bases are TGTGCCAGCAGCTTAGTAGAAGCCGGGAAGGAGACCCAGTACTTC. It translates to CASSLVEAGKETQYF.

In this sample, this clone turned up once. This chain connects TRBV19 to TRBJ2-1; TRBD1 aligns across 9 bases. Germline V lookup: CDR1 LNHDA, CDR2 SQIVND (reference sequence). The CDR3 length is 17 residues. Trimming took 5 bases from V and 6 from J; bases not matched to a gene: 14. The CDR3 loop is CASSPITLGQGGNEQFF. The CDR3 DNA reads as TGTGCCAGTAGTCCTATTACTCTGGGACAGGGTGGCAATGAGCAGTTCTTC.

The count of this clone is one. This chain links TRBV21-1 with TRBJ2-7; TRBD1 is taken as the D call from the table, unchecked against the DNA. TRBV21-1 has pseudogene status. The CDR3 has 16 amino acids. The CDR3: CASSKGLGQGIYEQYF. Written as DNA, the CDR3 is TGTGCCAGCAGCAAAGGGTTGGGACAGGGCATCTACGAGCAGTACTTC.

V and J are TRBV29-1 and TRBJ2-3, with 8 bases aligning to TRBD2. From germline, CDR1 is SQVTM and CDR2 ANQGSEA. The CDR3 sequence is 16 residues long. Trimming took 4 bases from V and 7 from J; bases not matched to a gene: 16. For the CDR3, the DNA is TGCAGCGTTGGATCGGAGACTAGCGAAGGTCTATATACGCAGTATTTT. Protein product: CSVGSETSEGLYTQYF.

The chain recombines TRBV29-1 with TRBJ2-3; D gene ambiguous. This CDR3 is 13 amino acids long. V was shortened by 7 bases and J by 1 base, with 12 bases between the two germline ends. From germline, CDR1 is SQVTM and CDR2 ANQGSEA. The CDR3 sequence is CSAEQAGTDTQYF. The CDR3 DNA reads TGCAGCGCGGAGCAGGCAGGCACAGATACGCAGTATTTT.

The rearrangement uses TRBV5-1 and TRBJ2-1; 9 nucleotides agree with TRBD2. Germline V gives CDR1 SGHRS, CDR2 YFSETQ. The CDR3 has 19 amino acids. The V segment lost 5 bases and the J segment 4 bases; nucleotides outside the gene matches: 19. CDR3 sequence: CASRSGSSGGRAIYNEQFF. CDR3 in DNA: TGCGCCAGCAGATCGGGAAGCAGTGGCGGGAGGGCTATTTACAATGAGCAGTTCTTC. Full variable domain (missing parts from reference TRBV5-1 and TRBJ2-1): KAGVTQTPRYLIKTRGQQVTLSCSPISGHRSVSWYQQTPGQGLQFLFEYFSETQRNKGNFPGRFSGRQFSNSRSEMNVSTLELGDSALYLCASRSGSSGGRAIYNEQFFGPGTRLTVL.

CDR3 sequence (DNA): TGCGCCAGCAGCTTGGATGCGAGACTAGCGGGAGAGACGGTTTTCTTC. It yields the protein CASSLDARLAGETVFF. The chain couples TRBV5-1 to TRBJ2-1; TRBD2 aligns across 12 bases. The CDR3 runs to 16 residues. Germline V gives CDR1 SGHRS, CDR2 YFSETQ. J gave up 16 bases and V 0 bases, and 14 bases lay outside the gene matches.

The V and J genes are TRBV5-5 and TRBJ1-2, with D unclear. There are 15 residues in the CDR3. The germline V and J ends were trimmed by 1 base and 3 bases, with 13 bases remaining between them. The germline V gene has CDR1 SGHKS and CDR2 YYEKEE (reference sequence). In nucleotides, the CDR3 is TGTGCCAGCAGCTTGATTTGGTCCCTAGACTATGGCTACACCTTC. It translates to CASSLIWSLDYGYTF.

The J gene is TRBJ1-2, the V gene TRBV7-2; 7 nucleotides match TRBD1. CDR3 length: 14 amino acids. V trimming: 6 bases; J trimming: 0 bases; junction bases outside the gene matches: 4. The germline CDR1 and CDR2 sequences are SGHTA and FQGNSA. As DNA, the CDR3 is TGTGCCAGCAGTCGACAGGGTACTAACTATGGCTACACCTTC. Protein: CASSRQGTNYGYTF.

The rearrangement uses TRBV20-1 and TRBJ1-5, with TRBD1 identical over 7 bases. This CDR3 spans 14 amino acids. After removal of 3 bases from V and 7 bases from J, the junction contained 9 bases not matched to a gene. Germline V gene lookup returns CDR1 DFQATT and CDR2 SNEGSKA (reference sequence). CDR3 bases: TGCAGTGCTAGTGTCTCAGGGGGATACCAGCCCCAGCATTTT. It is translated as CSASVSGGYQPQHF.